This TCR beta chain was found in a study of blood T cell repertoires in COVID-19. Produced via immunoSEQ multiplex PCR; TCRdb's table is partial and in-frame only. The table has about half a million clones, about nine tenths seen once. CDR1 is SGHVS, CDR2 FQNEAQ, per germline. The CDR3 has 18 amino acids. V dropped 6 bases and J dropped 0; count of bases not matched to a gene: 14. The sequencing input was PBMCs or T cells enriched from blood (not recorded which). This sequence was found in an older woman who had recovered from COVID-19. The genes are TRBV7-8 and TRBJ1-1; 9 nucleotides align to TRBD1. CDR3 nucleotide sequence: TGTGCCAGCAGGGGAGGACCCGGGACAGGGACGTTGAACACTGAAGCTTTCTTT. It codes for CASRGGPGTGTLNTEAFF.